This TCR beta chain originates from a study of shared clonotypes between healthy human individuals. Germline V gene data show CDR1 as SGHVS and CDR2 as FNYEAQ. Trimming took 2 bases from V and 3 from J, leaving 7 bases between them. The CDR3 totals 14 residues. The protocol was immunoSEQ multiplex PCR, while the TCRdb copy is restricted to in-frame clones and leaves out a portion. The table includes around 2.1 million clones, approximately 94% detected once. This rearrangement joins TRBV7-6 to TRBJ2-2; D call uncertain. The sequenced sample was naive CD4+ T cells sorted from blood. As for subset: CD45RA+ positively selected. The receptor was isolated from a man between 18 and 29 years old in good health. CDR3 sequence (DNA): TGTGCCAGCAGCTTAAACGCGCACACCGGGGAGCTGTTTTTT. The encoded protein is CASSLNAHTGELFF.